These T cell receptor beta chains were read from a single sample in a study of blood T cell repertoires in COVID-19. Using immunoSEQ multiplex PCR, the repertoire was profiled, and TCRdb retains in-frame clones only, with some absent. The profile covers roughly 100,000 clones, with around 74% appearing a single time and roughly a fifth taken by the ten largest. Sequencing was done on a sample of peripheral blood. The source is a woman in her seventies with acute or convalescent COVID-19. Each CDR3 is given with its conserved first and last residue.

j_gene	v_gene	CDR3aa
TRBJ1-3	TRBV19	CASSIRQSSGNTIYF
TRBJ2-5	TRBV5-4	CASSLASGVLGGGETQYF
TRBJ2-3	TRBV10-2	CASRPGQGAISDTDTQYF
TRBJ2-3	TRBV5-4	CASSLARPGIGDTQYF
TRBJ2-7	TRBV2	CASTEWGGLESHEQYF
TRBJ1-2	TRBV6-6	CATHQEPQGAPGYTF
TRBJ2-7	TRBV11-2	CASSNRGSEQYF
TRBJ2-2	TRBV4-1	CASSPGLASGELFF
TRBJ1-1	TRBV11-2	CASSLRGKAFF
TRBJ2-2	TRBV6-2/TRBV6-3	CASSLRGGGTGELFF
TRBJ1-1	TRBV12-3/TRBV12-4	CASSPGQEAFF
TRBJ1-1	TRBV28	CASSLVPVGSTEAFF
TRBJ2-7	TRBV18	CASSPSPREEKYF
TRBJ2-5	TRBV5-1	CASSATGGSRETQYF
TRBJ2-3	TRBV19	CASSIVWLAGSTDTQYF